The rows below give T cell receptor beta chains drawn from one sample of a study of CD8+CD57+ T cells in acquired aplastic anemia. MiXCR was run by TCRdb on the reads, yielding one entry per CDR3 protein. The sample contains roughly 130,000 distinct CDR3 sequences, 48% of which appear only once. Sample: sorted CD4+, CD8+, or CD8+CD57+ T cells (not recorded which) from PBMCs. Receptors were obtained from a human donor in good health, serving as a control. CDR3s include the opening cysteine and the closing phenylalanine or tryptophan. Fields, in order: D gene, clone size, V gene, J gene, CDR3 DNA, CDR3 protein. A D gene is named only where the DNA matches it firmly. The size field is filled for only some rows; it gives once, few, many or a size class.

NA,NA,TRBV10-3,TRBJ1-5,TGTGCCATCAGTGGGGCGGTAAATAGCAATCAGCCCCAGCATTTT,CAISGAVNSNQPQHF
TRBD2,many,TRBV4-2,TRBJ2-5,TGTGCCAGCAGCCTTACCGGGACTAGCGGGAAAGGAGAGACCCAGTACTTC,CASSLTGTSGKGETQYF
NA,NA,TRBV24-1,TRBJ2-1,TGTGCCACCAGTGACCTGAGCAATGAGCAGTTCTTC,CATSDLSNEQFF
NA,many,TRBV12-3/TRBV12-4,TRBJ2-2,TGTGCCAGCAGGGAGACGGGGGACCCCGGGGAGCTGTTTTTT,CASRETGDPGELFF
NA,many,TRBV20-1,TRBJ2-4,TGCAGTGCCGGCCCTGCGGCCAAAAACATTCAGTACTTC,CSAGPAAKNIQYF
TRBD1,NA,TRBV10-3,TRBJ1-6,TGTGCCATCAGTCAGACAGGGTGGGATTCACCCCTCCACTTT,CAISQTGWDSPLHF
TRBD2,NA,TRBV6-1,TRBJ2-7,TGTGCCAGCAGTGAGAGGACTAGCGGATACGAGCAGTACTTC,CASSERTSGYEQYF
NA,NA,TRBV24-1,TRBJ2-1,TGTGCCCCCGATCGGGGCAGGGCAGCTTACAATGAGCAGTTCTTC,CAPDRGRAAYNEQFF
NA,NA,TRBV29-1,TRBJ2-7,TGCAGCGTTGATGAGTCTGGCACTTCCTACGAGCAGTACTTC,CSVDESGTSYEQYF
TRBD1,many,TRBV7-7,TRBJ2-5,TGTGCCAGCAGCTCCGGGACAGGGAGTGGGGAGACCCAGTACTTC,CASSSGTGSGETQYF